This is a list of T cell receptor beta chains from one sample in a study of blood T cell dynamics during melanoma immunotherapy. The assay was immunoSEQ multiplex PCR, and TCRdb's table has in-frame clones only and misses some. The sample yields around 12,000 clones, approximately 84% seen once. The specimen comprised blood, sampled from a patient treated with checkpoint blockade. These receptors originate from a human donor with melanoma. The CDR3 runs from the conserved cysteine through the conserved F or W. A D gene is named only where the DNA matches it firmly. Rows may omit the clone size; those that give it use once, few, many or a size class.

CDR3 DNA: TGTGCCAGCAGCGATGGGGAGACCGGGGAGCTGTTTTTT
CDR3 protein: CASSDGETGELFF
J gene: TRBJ2-2
D gene: .
V gene: TRBV7-9
clone size: .

CDR3 DNA: TGTGCCAGCAGTTGGCAGATAGATAGCAATCAGCCCCAGCATTTT
CDR3 protein: CASSWQIDSNQPQHF
J gene: TRBJ1-5
D gene: .
V gene: TRBV28
clone size: .

CDR3 DNA: TGTGCCAGCAGCTTAGACGTTACCTACGAGCAGTACTTC
CDR3 protein: CASSLDVTYEQYF
J gene: TRBJ2-7
D gene: .
V gene: TRBV7-9
clone size: .

CDR3 DNA: TGTGCCAGCAGCTCGCCGGGACAGGGAGGGGACACTGAAGCTTTCTTT
CDR3 protein: CASSSPGQGGDTEAFF
J gene: TRBJ1-1
D gene: TRBD1
V gene: TRBV9
clone size: few

CDR3 DNA: TGTGCCAGCAGCTCCCCCGGGACTAGCGTGTACGAGCAGTACTTC
CDR3 protein: CASSSPGTSVYEQYF
J gene: TRBJ2-7
D gene: TRBD2
V gene: TRBV11-1
clone size: .

CDR3 DNA: TGTGCCAGCAGCCCGGACAACTATGGCTACACCTTC
CDR3 protein: CASSPDNYGYTF
J gene: TRBJ1-2
D gene: .
V gene: TRBV5-6
clone size: .

CDR3 DNA: TGTGCCAGCAGCCGGGGCACGGACACCGGGGAGCTGTTTTTT
CDR3 protein: CASSRGTDTGELFF
J gene: TRBJ2-2
D gene: .
V gene: TRBV6-6
clone size: .

CDR3 DNA: TGTGCCAGCAGTGAATGGCAGGTCCGCAATCAGCCCCAGCATTTT
CDR3 protein: CASSEWQVRNQPQHF
J gene: TRBJ1-5
D gene: .
V gene: TRBV6-1
clone size: .

CDR3 DNA: TGCACCAGCAGGAAGGGGGGGCAAAGGTTAGGCCACGAGCAGTACTTC
CDR3 protein: CTSRKGGQRLGHEQYF
J gene: TRBJ2-7
D gene: .
V gene: TRBV1
clone size: .

CDR3 DNA: TGTGCCAGCTCACCACCCGGACAGGGATCCCGATCAGAAGAGCAGTACTTC
CDR3 protein: CASSPPGQGSRSEEQYF
J gene: TRBJ2-7
D gene: TRBD1
V gene: TRBV18
clone size: few

CDR3 DNA: TGTGCCAGCAGTGACGCAAGCGGGGTGAGGACAGATACGCAGTATTTT
CDR3 protein: CASSDASGVRTDTQYF
J gene: TRBJ2-3
D gene: TRBD2
V gene: TRBV6-1
clone size: .

CDR3 DNA: TGTGCCAGCAGTGAACGAGTGGTAGCGGGAGGGTCTGAGCAGTTCTTC
CDR3 protein: CASSERVVAGGSEQFF
J gene: TRBJ2-1
D gene: TRBD2
V gene: TRBV6-1
clone size: .

CDR3 DNA: TGTGCCAGCAGCTTAGACGCTAACGAGCAGTACTTC
CDR3 protein: CASSLDANEQYF
J gene: TRBJ2-7
D gene: .
V gene: TRBV7-6
clone size: .

CDR3 DNA: TGTGCCAGCAGGGTTGAACAGGGGGGCTCACCCCTCCACTTT
CDR3 protein: CASRVEQGGSPLHF
J gene: TRBJ1-6
D gene: TRBD1
V gene: TRBV2
clone size: few

CDR3 DNA: TGTGCCAGCAGCCCCCGGACAGGGGATCGAAACTATGGCTACACCTTC
CDR3 protein: CASSPRTGDRNYGYTF
J gene: TRBJ1-2
D gene: TRBD1
V gene: TRBV7-2
clone size: .

CDR3 DNA: TGTGCCAGCAGTTTAACCCTCTCCTACGAGCAGTACTTC
CDR3 protein: CASSLTLSYEQYF
J gene: TRBJ2-7
D gene: .
V gene: TRBV28
clone size: .

CDR3 DNA: TGTGCCAGCAGCAGAGAACCAGGGGGCAATTCACCCCTCCACTTT
CDR3 protein: CASSREPGGNSPLHF
J gene: TRBJ1-6
D gene: TRBD1
V gene: TRBV5-4
clone size: .

CDR3 DNA: TGTGCCAGCAGCGTAGAACAGGGCGTTTGGGGCTACACCTTC
CDR3 protein: CASSVEQGVWGYTF
J gene: TRBJ1-2
D gene: .
V gene: TRBV9
clone size: .

CDR3 DNA: TGTGCCAGCAGCCGGACCGAGACGAATTCACCCCTCCACTTT
CDR3 protein: CASSRTETNSPLHF
J gene: TRBJ1-6
D gene: .
V gene: TRBV28
clone size: .

CDR3 DNA: TGTGCCAGCAGTCTGACAGGGTCGCTAGCAGATACGCAGTATTTT
CDR3 protein: CASSLTGSLADTQYF
J gene: TRBJ2-3
D gene: TRBD1
V gene: TRBV25-1
clone size: .

CDR3 DNA: TGTGCCAGCAGCCCATCCAGGGCCGATTCACCCCTCCACTTT
CDR3 protein: CASSPSRADSPLHF
J gene: TRBJ1-6
D gene: .
V gene: TRBV6-5
clone size: .

CDR3 DNA: TGCGCCAGCAGCCAAGATGCCAGGGAGTGGTACAATGAGCAGTTCTTC
CDR3 protein: CASSQDAREWYNEQFF
J gene: TRBJ2-1
D gene: .
V gene: TRBV4-3
clone size: .

CDR3 DNA: TGTGCTAGCAGCTTAGCGGCAGGGGGCTACGAGCAGTACTTC
CDR3 protein: CASSLAAGGYEQYF
J gene: TRBJ2-7
D gene: .
V gene: TRBV7-7
clone size: .

CDR3 DNA: TGTGCCAGCAGGGAACAGGGGACAGATACGCAGTATTTT
CDR3 protein: CASREQGTDTQYF
J gene: TRBJ2-3
D gene: TRBD1
V gene: TRBV2
clone size: few

CDR3 DNA: TGTGCCAGCAGCTTATCCAGGCTGGGAGGCTACACCTTC
CDR3 protein: CASSLSRLGGYTF
J gene: TRBJ1-2
D gene: .
V gene: TRBV11-2
clone size: .

CDR3 DNA: TGTGCCAGCAGTTTATACGCAACCAGCTCCTACAATGAGCAGTTCTTC
CDR3 protein: CASSLYATSSYNEQFF
J gene: TRBJ2-1
D gene: .
V gene: TRBV28
clone size: .

CDR3 DNA: TGTGCCAGCAGCCAAGCGGGGGCCTCCTACAATGAGCAGTTCTTC
CDR3 protein: CASSQAGASYNEQFF
J gene: TRBJ2-1
D gene: .
V gene: TRBV14
clone size: .

CDR3 DNA: TGTGCCAGCAGTGACCACAGGTTTGTTCGGGGCGAGAGCGGCTACACCTTC
CDR3 protein: CASSDHRFVRGESGYTF
J gene: TRBJ1-2
D gene: .
V gene: TRBV25-1
clone size: large

CDR3 DNA: TGTGCCAGCTCACCGCTGCGGGGGGGCGTCGCAGATACGCAGTATTTT
CDR3 protein: CASSPLRGGVADTQYF
J gene: TRBJ2-3
D gene: TRBD2
V gene: TRBV18
clone size: .

CDR3 DNA: TGTGCCAGCAGCCGGGATATCGGTATGGGCTACACCTTC
CDR3 protein: CASSRDIGMGYTF
J gene: TRBJ1-2
D gene: .
V gene: TRBV14
clone size: .

CDR3 DNA: TGTGCCAGCAGTTTCGTCAATGAGCAGTTCTTC
CDR3 protein: CASSFVNEQFF
J gene: TRBJ2-1
D gene: .
V gene: TRBV28
clone size: .

CDR3 DNA: TGTGCCAGCAGTGGCCCCTTCAGGGCCCCTACAGATACGCAGTATTTT
CDR3 protein: CASSGPFRAPTDTQYF
J gene: TRBJ2-3
D gene: .
V gene: TRBV2
clone size: .

CDR3 DNA: TGTGCCAGCCTCCCATACGAGCAGTACTTC
CDR3 protein: CASLPYEQYF
J gene: TRBJ2-7
D gene: .
V gene: TRBV27
clone size: .

CDR3 DNA: TGTGCCAGCAGTTACGGCCAGTCTAACCCGCAGTTCTTC
CDR3 protein: CASSYGQSNPQFF
J gene: TRBJ2-1
D gene: .
V gene: TRBV6-5
clone size: .

CDR3 DNA: TGTGCCAGCCCGCCCCAGAGGGTAACAGGATTCACAGATACGCAGTATTTT
CDR3 protein: CASPPQRVTGFTDTQYF
J gene: TRBJ2-3
D gene: .
V gene: TRBV5-8
clone size: .

CDR3 DNA: TGCGCCAGCAGCCAAGATCAAAGAACTTCGCAAACCCAGTACTTC
CDR3 protein: CASSQDQRTSQTQYF
J gene: TRBJ2-5
D gene: .
V gene: TRBV4-1
clone size: once

CDR3 DNA: TGTGCCAGCAGCTTCCGGGATCCACCCTACGAGCAGTACTTC
CDR3 protein: CASSFRDPPYEQYF
J gene: TRBJ2-7
D gene: .
V gene: TRBV5-6
clone size: .

CDR3 DNA: TGTGCCAGCTCACAGCCGGGTCTCTCTGGGGCCAACGTCCTGACTTTC
CDR3 protein: CASSQPGLSGANVLTF
J gene: TRBJ2-6
D gene: .
V gene: TRBV18
clone size: .

CDR3 DNA: TGTGCCAGCAGTGAGCTTGATTTGGGCGGGAGCGCCGGGGAGCTGTTTTTT
CDR3 protein: CASSELDLGGSAGELFF
J gene: TRBJ2-2
D gene: TRBD2
V gene: TRBV25-1
clone size: .

CDR3 DNA: TGTGCCAGCAGCCAACTAGCGGGGGAGAAACAAGAGACCCAGTACTTC
CDR3 protein: CASSQLAGEKQETQYF
J gene: TRBJ2-5
D gene: TRBD2
V gene: TRBV4-2
clone size: .

CDR3 DNA: TGTGCCAGCAGCTTAGCGGCAATGGGGACAGCCATGAACACTGAAGCTTTCTTT
CDR3 protein: CASSLAAMGTAMNTEAFF
J gene: TRBJ1-1
D gene: TRBD1
V gene: TRBV7-9
clone size: .

CDR3 DNA: TGCGCCAGCAGTCAAGTACTAAGCGGAAACACCATATATTTT
CDR3 protein: CASSQVLSGNTIYF
J gene: TRBJ1-3
D gene: .
V gene: TRBV4-3
clone size: once

CDR3 DNA: TGCGCCAGCAGCCAAGATGAGGCGGGCCGGGAGACCCAGTACTTC
CDR3 protein: CASSQDEAGRETQYF
J gene: TRBJ2-5
D gene: .
V gene: TRBV4-1
clone size: .

CDR3 DNA: TGTGCCAGTAGTATCACAGGGATCTTGGACTACGAGCAGTACTTC
CDR3 protein: CASSITGILDYEQYF
J gene: TRBJ2-7
D gene: .
V gene: TRBV19
clone size: .

CDR3 DNA: TGTGCCAGTAGTACGGGACAGGGCTTTGTTACGGATCAGCCCCAGCATTTT
CDR3 protein: CASSTGQGFVTDQPQHF
J gene: TRBJ1-5
D gene: TRBD1
V gene: TRBV19
clone size: .

CDR3 DNA: TGCGCCAGCCGCGAGGGGTTTGGAAACACCATATATTTT
CDR3 protein: CASREGFGNTIYF
J gene: TRBJ1-3
D gene: .
V gene: TRBV5-1
clone size: few

CDR3 DNA: TGCGCCAGCAGCTTTTTGGACAGGGGGAACACTGAAGCTTTCTTT
CDR3 protein: CASSFLDRGNTEAFF
J gene: TRBJ1-1
D gene: TRBD1
V gene: TRBV5-1
clone size: .

CDR3 DNA: TGTGCCAGTAGTAAGGGGGAGACCCAGTACTTC
CDR3 protein: CASSKGETQYF
J gene: TRBJ2-5
D gene: .
V gene: TRBV19
clone size: .

CDR3 DNA: TGTGCCAGCAGTTACGAGGGAGGGTCTGGAAACACCATATATTTT
CDR3 protein: CASSYEGGSGNTIYF
J gene: TRBJ1-3
D gene: .
V gene: TRBV6-5
clone size: .

CDR3 DNA: TGTGCCAGCAGCTCGACAGGGGAGAACAATCAGCCCCAGCATTTT
CDR3 protein: CASSSTGENNQPQHF
J gene: TRBJ1-5
D gene: TRBD1
V gene: TRBV11-2
clone size: few

CDR3 DNA: TGTGCCAGCAGTGAATGGTTGGATGCGAACACCGGGGAGCTGTTTTTT
CDR3 protein: CASSEWLDANTGELFF
J gene: TRBJ2-2
D gene: .
V gene: TRBV2
clone size: .

CDR3 DNA: TGTGCCAGTAGTATATTTTCCAGAAATCAGCCCCAGCATTTT
CDR3 protein: CASSIFSRNQPQHF
J gene: TRBJ1-5
D gene: .
V gene: TRBV19
clone size: .

CDR3 DNA: TGTGCTAGTGGTTTAATGGGGGGCTTTGGTAACTATGGCTACACCTTC
CDR3 protein: CASGLMGGFGNYGYTF
J gene: TRBJ1-2
D gene: .
V gene: TRBV12-5
clone size: .

CDR3 DNA: TGCGCCAGCAGCTTGAAAACGGGTAGCACCGGGGAGCTGTTTTTT
CDR3 protein: CASSLKTGSTGELFF
J gene: TRBJ2-2
D gene: .
V gene: TRBV5-1
clone size: .

CDR3 DNA: TGTGCCAGCAGAGAGACAGCTCAAGAGACCCAGTACTTC
CDR3 protein: CASRETAQETQYF
J gene: TRBJ2-5
D gene: .
V gene: TRBV5-4
clone size: .

CDR3 DNA: TGTGCCAGCAGACCCCCGGGAGAGACCCAGTACTTC
CDR3 protein: CASRPPGETQYF
J gene: TRBJ2-5
D gene: .
V gene: TRBV11-2
clone size: .

CDR3 DNA: TGTGCCAGCACCTTAGACAGCTACGAGCAGTACTTC
CDR3 protein: CASTLDSYEQYF
J gene: TRBJ2-7
D gene: .
V gene: TRBV6-1
clone size: .